This TCR beta chain was captured by sequencing in a study of radiation and T cells in renal cell carcinoma. Background on the study: Nephrectomy followed 15 Gy stereotactic body radiation by 4 weeks. General study points: Baseline intratumoral clonotype presence is unknown without pretreatment biopsies.

Comment on this clone: The target antigen is unknown.

Sequenced by immunoSEQ multiplex PCR; TCRdb stores in-frame clones only, minus some. The data show around 120,000 clones, more than 80% seen once. Time point meaning: blood 2 weeks post-SBRT. Treatment in this sample: 15 Gy SBRT to primary tumor, nephrectomy 4 weeks later. V gave up 6 bases and J gave up 8 bases; unmatched junction bases: 4. From germline, CDR1 is SGHNT and CDR2 YENEEA. The CDR3 loop spans 14 amino acids. The chain employs TRBV11-3 and TRBJ2-1; 13 bases are a match to TRBD2. The sample was blood, taken from a patient whose treatment included radiotherapy and nephrectomy. This clonotype was sampled from a woman aged 60 to 75 with renal cell carcinoma. In DNA form, the CDR3 reads TGTGCCAGCAGGAGGACTAGCGGGAGCTATGAGCAGTTCTTC. Protein: CASRRTSGSYEQFF.